What follows is one T cell receptor (beta chain) and its context. Its matching antigen is unknown. The extraction recovered at least 5 micrograms of total RNA per sample. This record belongs to a study of blood T cells in healthy people across ages. Broader study findings: Older age went with lower TCR beta diversity per million T cells, in a roughly linear way.

Through a sample-barcoded 5' primer and a J-beta primer mix, a second PCR was run for roughly 7 to 11 cycles. Each cDNA molecule, via a template-switch adaptor with 12 random nucleotides, was tagged. There were at least 3 million CDR3-containing paired-end reads obtained from each sample. TCRdb itself ran the 5' RACE reads through MiXCR, one entry per CDR3 protein. The sample carries around 940,000 distinct CDR3 sequences, about 51% recorded once. The germline gives CDR1 MNHEY, CDR2 SVGEGT. The CDR3 totals 13 residues. V lost 5 bases to trimming and J lost 5 bases; unmatched junction nucleotides: 5. The chain recombines TRBV6-2 or TRBV6-3 with TRBJ1-2; 7 positions agree with TRBD1. The TCR comes from a woman aged 55-69 years in good health. Material: blood. The chain's CDR3 is CASSGAQGYGYTF. CDR3 DNA sequence: TGTGCCAGCAGTGGCGCACAGGGGTATGGCTACACCTTC.